The next 27 T cell receptor beta chains were all read from a single sample in a study of T-cell reconstitution after alpha-beta-depleted transplantation in children. The authors prepared the TCRbeta library with unique molecular identifiers. A single record per CDR3 protein comes from TCRdb applying MiXCR to the PCR reads. The table has about 310,000 distinct CDR3 sequences, approximately 23% seen once. The source was PBMCs, mostly from graft donor cells, collected 180 days after TCRalphabeta/CD19-depleted stem cell transplant. The origin of the receptors is a male patient aged 10-17 years who had a stem cell transplant for acute lymphoblastic leukemia, so the T cells may come from the graft donor.

The chain employs TRBV10-1 and TRBJ2-1; tentatively, D is TRBD2 (6 bases). Germline CDR1 reads WNHNN; CDR2 reads SYGVQD (reference sequence). Trimming removed 3 bases from V and 0 bases from J, with 9 bases in between. The CDR3 contains 15 residues. The CDR3 sequence: CASSELGSSYNEQFF. Written as DNA, the CDR3 is TGCGCCAGCAGTGAACTCGGGAGCTCCTACAATGAGCAGTTCTTC.

This chain joins TRBV7-9 and TRBJ2-7; 8 bases match TRBD2. Germline V gives CDR1 SEHNR, CDR2 FQNEAQ (reference sequence). V lost 8 bases to trimming and J lost 0 bases; unmatched junction nucleotides: 6. CDR3 length: 14 residues. CDR3: CASGLAGLSYEQYF. Written as DNA, the CDR3 is TGTGCCAGCGGCCTAGCGGGCCTCTCCTACGAGCAGTACTTC.

This clonotype occurred many times. V usage is TRBV9 and J usage is TRBJ1-4; D remains unclear. Germline V gene sequence: CDR1 SGDLS, CDR2 YYNGEE. The CDR3 runs 16 residues. V was trimmed by 4 bases and J by 7 bases, leaving 20 bases between them. CDR3 residues: CASSRRPGWDSEKLFF. CDR3 DNA: TGTGCCAGCAGCCGTAGACCCGGTTGGGATAGTGAAAAACTGTTTTTT.

The chain carries TRBV5-1 and TRBJ2-1, with 11 nucleotides matching TRBD2. With V trimmed by 6 bases and J by 1 base, 3 bases remained unmatched. There are 15 residues in the CDR3. The germline V gene encodes CDR1 SGHRS and CDR2 YFSETQ. The CDR3 DNA follows: TGCGCCAGCACCGGACTAGCGGGTTCCTACAATGAGCAGTTCTTC. It codes for CASTGLAGSYNEQFF.

The genes are TRBV6-1 and TRBJ1-5; possible D gene TRBD1, 5 bases. With 10 bases removed from V and 1 base from J, the gap between germline ends came to 17 bases. This CDR3 contains 15 residues. Germline loops: CDR1 MNHNS, CDR2 SASEGT. CDR3 nucleotide sequence: TGTGCCAACGGACGGGGGGGTTCCAGCAATCAGCCCCAGCATTTT. Its translation is CANGRGGSSNQPQHF.

V usage is TRBV15 and J usage is TRBJ2-5; D call uncertain. Between the trimmed V and J ends, which lost 5 bases and 5 bases, there was a span of 12 bases. This CDR3 contains 13 residues. Germline CDR1 LNHNV, CDR2 YYDKDF (reference sequence). The CDR3 coding sequence is TGTGCCACCAGCCCCCCCAGTCTGGAGACCCAGTACTTC. Translation: CATSPPSLETQYF.

The J gene is TRBJ2-1, the V gene TRBV7-8, with 12 bases aligning to TRBD2. J lost 12 bases, V lost 5 bases, and 14 bases had no gene match. Germline CDR1 SGHVS, CDR2 FQNEAQ. The CDR3 runs to 16 residues. The CDR3 nucleotides read TGTGCCAGCAGCCTAGTAGGGACTAGCGGGTCGCGGAGGCAGTTCTTC. Protein sequence: CASSLVGTSGSRRQFF.

This chain links TRBV7-3 with TRBJ2-3; 7 bases match TRBD2. From germline, CDR1 is SGHTA and CDR2 FQGTGA. The CDR3 spans 15 residues. Trimming cost V 2 bases and J 8 bases; bases outside gene matches: 10. CDR3 sequence: CASSLDGRVKGTQYF. The CDR3, as DNA: TGTGCCAGCAGCTTAGATGGGAGGGTAAAGGGTACGCAGTATTTT. The complete variable domain, with remaining parts taken from reference TRBV7-3 and TRBJ2-3, reads GAGVSQTPSNKVTEKGKYVELRCDPISGHTALYWYRQSLGQGPEFLIYFQGTGAADDSGLPNDRFFAVRPEGSVSTLKIQRTERGDSAVYLCASSLDGRVKGTQYFGPGTRLTVL.

This rearrangement joins TRBV12-3 or TRBV12-4 to TRBJ2-7; 9 bases are a match to TRBD1. The junction had 7 bases not matched to a gene; V was cut back by 8 bases and J by 2 bases. The CDR3 length is 14 residues. This CDR3 reads CASGDRDRAYEQYF. The DNA of the CDR3 is TGTGCCAGCGGAGACAGGGACAGGGCCTACGAGCAGTACTTC.

V is TRBV11-1 and J is TRBJ2-5; 13 nucleotides match TRBD2. Germline loops: CDR1 SGHAT, CDR2 FQDESV (reference sequence). V gave up 2 bases and J gave up 5 bases; unmatched junction bases: 11. The CDR3 is 18 amino acids. The CDR3 region has the DNA TGTGCCAGCAGCTTATCCCCAGGACTAGCGGGAGCGGGGGAGACCCAGTACTTC. It translates to CASSLSPGLAGAGETQYF.

V and J are TRBV20-1 and TRBJ1-1, with unresolved D. The germline CDR1 and CDR2 sequences are DFQATT and SNEGSKA (reference sequence). The CDR3 sequence is 14 residues long. V was pared by 5 bases and J by 1 base, with 14 bases between. CDR3: CSARPRGGNTEAFF. The CDR3 DNA reads TGCAGTGCTCGACCGCGAGGCGGGAACACTGAAGCTTTCTTT.

This clonotype was observed a single time. The J gene is TRBJ2-7, the V gene TRBV5-1, with D maybe TRBD2 (6 bases). The V end was cut by 4 bases, the J end by 1 base, with 18 bases between. The germline V gene has CDR1 SGHRS and CDR2 YFSETQ. The CDR3 is 16 residues long. The CDR3 sequence: CASSPRVAAHSYEQYF. The CDR3 region has the DNA TGCGCCAGCAGCCCTAGAGTAGCGGCCCATTCCTACGAGCAGTACTTC. The variable domain in full, with the rest retrieved from reference TRBV5-1 and TRBJ2-7, is KAGVTQTPRYLIKTRGQQVTLSCSPISGHRSVSWYQQTPGQGLQFLFEYFSETQRNKGNFPGRFSGRQFSNSRSEMNVSTLELGDSALYLCASSPRVAAHSYEQYFGPGTRLTVT.

This clonotype was counted ten times or more. J is TRBJ2-7 and V is TRBV4-1, with 7 bases fitting TRBD1. The V gene's germline CDR1 is MGHRA and CDR2 YSYEKL. V was clipped by 6 bases and J by 1 base; unmatched bases: 3. The CDR3 is 13 residues long. The CDR3 DNA reads as TGCGCCAGCAGACGGACAGGATCCTACGAGCAGTACTTC. Translation: CASRRTGSYEQYF.

The chain carries TRBV29-1 and TRBJ1-2; TRBD1 aligns across 8 bases. V was pared by 0 bases and J by 7 bases, with 7 bases of the junction left unmatched. The germline gives CDR1 SQVTM, CDR2 ANQGSEA. There are 14 residues in the CDR3. The CDR3 spells CSVEDLTGGGGYTF. The CDR3 region has the DNA TGCAGCGTTGAAGATCTAACAGGGGGAGGTGGCTACACCTTC.

The rearrangement uses TRBV5-1 and TRBJ2-1; 7 positions match TRBD2. The V gene end was trimmed by 0 bases and the J gene end by 10 bases; junction bases not matched to a gene: 10. The germline gives CDR1 SGHRS, CDR2 YFSETQ. The CDR3 extends over 15 amino acids. CDR3 amino acids: CASSLAVVAGVEQFF. The CDR3 region has the DNA TGCGCCAGCAGCTTGGCGGTGGTCGCGGGAGTAGAGCAGTTCTTC.

Only a few counts were recorded for this clonotype. The chain employs TRBV2 and TRBJ2-7, with 9 bases fitting TRBD2. The germline gives CDR1 SNHLY, CDR2 FYNNEI. Germline trimming cut 3 bases from V and 2 bases from J; bases unmatched to any gene: 5. This CDR3 contains 15 residues. For the CDR3, the DNA is TGTGCCAGCAGTGATCCGGCTAGCGGGACCTACGAGCAGTACTTC. This translates into CASSDPASGTYEQYF.

The V gene is TRBV20-1, the J gene TRBJ2-5; D may be TRBD2 (5 bases). Germline V gene lookup returns CDR1 DFQATT and CDR2 SNEGSKA (reference sequence). The length of the CDR3 is 11 residues. Trimming pared 4 bases from V and 2 bases from J, leaving 5 bases between. CDR3 nucleotides: TGCAGTGCTAAGCGGCAAGAGACCCAGTACTTC. As protein: CSAKRQETQYF.

The rearrangement joins TRBV7-6 to TRBJ2-7; D perhaps matches TRBD1 (5 bases). Germline CDR1 SGHVS, CDR2 FNYEAQ. V was shortened by 4 bases and J by 0 bases, with 16 bases between the two germline ends. This CDR3 is built from 16 residues. The CDR3 region is CASSSPEDTFSYEQYF. CDR3 nucleotides: TGTGCCAGCAGCTCCCCCGAGGACACCTTCTCCTACGAGCAGTACTTC.

This chain uses TRBV5-5 with TRBJ1-3, with 7 bases that match TRBD1. V dropped 3 bases and J dropped 0; count of bases not matched to a gene: 12. This CDR3 spans 18 amino acids. Germline V CDR1 and CDR2: SGHKS, YYEKEE (reference sequence). CDR3 in DNA: TGTGCCAGCAGCTGGGGGGGCGGACAGGCCTTCTCTGGAAACACCATATATTTT. As protein: CASSWGGGQAFSGNTIYF.

The chain combines TRBV3-1 with TRBJ2-1; TRBD2 aligns across 11 bases. The CDR3 consists of 17 residues. The ends lost 1 base at V and 9 bases at J; junction bases unmatched: 11. Germline assignment: CDR1 LGHDT and CDR2 YNNKEL (reference sequence). The CDR3 sequence: CASSQVSGRAILGEQFF. DNA of the CDR3: TGTGCCAGCAGCCAAGTTAGCGGGAGGGCCATTCTAGGTGAGCAGTTCTTC.

V is TRBV3-1 and J is TRBJ2-5; 11 bases agree with TRBD2. Germline CDR1 and CDR2: LGHDT and YNNKEL (reference sequence). There are 15 residues in the CDR3. The J segment lost 3 bases and the V segment lost 4 bases, leaving 4 bases of the junction unmatched. The CDR3 region is CASSRPGLAEETQYF. Written as DNA, the CDR3 is TGTGCCAGCAGCCGCCCGGGACTAGCGGAAGAGACCCAGTACTTC.

This clonotype was counted a few times. The rearrangement joins TRBV10-3 to TRBJ1-2; D unclear. This CDR3 is built from 16 residues. The V and J ends lost 3 bases and 2 bases respectively, with 16 bases between them. Germline lookup yields CDR1 ENHRY and CDR2 SYGVKD. The CDR3 nucleotides read TGTGCCATCAGTGAAATAGGAGGAGTGCGGAACTATGGCTACACCTTC. Translating gives CAISEIGGVRNYGYTF.

The V and J genes are TRBV4-1 and TRBJ2-7; 9 nucleotides match TRBD1. The CDR3 consists of 16 residues. From germline, CDR1 is MGHRA and CDR2 YSYEKL. With V trimmed by 4 bases and J by 1 base, 8 bases remained unmatched. The CDR3 spells CASSLVGTGISYEQYF. The CDR3 DNA sequence: TGCGCCAGCAGCCTCGTCGGGACAGGGATATCCTACGAGCAGTACTTC.

The V call is TRBV15, the J call TRBJ2-1; perhaps TRBD2 as D (6 bases). CDR1 LNHNV and CDR2 YYDKDF come from the germline V gene (reference sequence). The CDR3 contains 13 residues. The V end lost 7 bases, the J end lost 3 bases, and 10 bases lay between the germline ends. As DNA, the CDR3 is TGTGCCACCAACAGCGGGCTCTACAATGAGCAGTTCTTC. It codes for CATNSGLYNEQFF.

This clonotype has a handful of counts. The rearrangement links TRBV27 to TRBJ1-5, with D perhaps TRBD1 (6 bases). This CDR3 spans 16 amino acids. Germline V gene sequence: CDR1 MNHEY, CDR2 SMNVEV (reference sequence). V lost 7 bases and J lost 4, with 20 bases in between. This CDR3 is CASTPYTQGPNQPQHF. CDR3 sequence (DNA): TGTGCCAGCACCCCTTATACCCAGGGGCCTAATCAGCCCCAGCATTTT.

This clonotype was detected a few times. The chain carries TRBV5-1 and TRBJ1-2, with D unresolved. With 3 bases removed from V and 3 bases from J, the gap between germline ends came to 9 bases. The CDR3 consists of 13 residues. Germline assignment: CDR1 SGHRS and CDR2 YFSETQ. CDR3 DNA sequence: TGCGCCAGCAGCTCGGACGGTGACTATGGCTACACCTTC. Translating it yields CASSSDGDYGYTF.

This rearrangement joins TRBV7-2 to TRBJ2-7; D call uncertain. This CDR3 contains 13 residues. CDR1 SGHTA and CDR2 FQGNSA come from the germline V gene. Trimming left V 5 bases short and J 2 bases short, with 10 bases between. The CDR3 DNA reads as TGTGCCAGCAGCCCATGGCCCACCTACGAGCAGTACTTC. Protein: CASSPWPTYEQYF.